Presented here are 23 T cell receptor beta chains from one specimen sequenced in a study of OX40 agonist ivuxolimab in advanced cancers. Libraries were prepared through the immunoSEQ multiplex PCR assay. Sourced from immuneACCESS, this table was stored by TCRdb with only in-frame sequences that have V and J called. A share of the clones is absent; for the studies checked, an unresolved V gene accounts for under half, and the remainder has no known explanation. The sample table holds around 60,000 clones, of which 75% to 85% were seen once. Clones ranked in the top ten supply approximately 10% of the sample. The material was CD4+ or CD8+ T cells sorted from blood, obtained in a trial of the OX40 agonist ivuxolimab. The receptors come from an adult with an advanced solid tumor such as melanoma, head and neck, liver or kidney cancer.

The chain carries TRBV9 and TRBJ2-1; the D gene is possibly TRBD2 (5 bases). The CDR3 consists of 19 residues. V lost 0 bases and J lost 0, with 19 bases in between. Germline loops: CDR1 SGDLS, CDR2 YYNGEE. This CDR3 reads CASSVEGSGGLSSYNEQFF. The CDR3, as DNA: TGTGCCAGCAGCGTAGAAGGGAGCGGCGGGTTAAGCTCCTACAATGAGCAGTTCTTC.

To note about this clone: Other DNA sequences in this sample translate to the same CDR3. V is TRBV28 and J is TRBJ2-1, with 10 bases fitting TRBD2. The germline V gene encodes CDR1 MDHEN and CDR2 SYDVKM. The CDR3 extends over 16 amino acids. Trimming cost V 6 bases and J 7 bases; bases outside gene matches: 12. The CDR3, as DNA: TGTGCCAGCAGGCGCGCCGGGACTAGCGCTAATAATGAGCAGTTCTTC. Its translation: CASRRAGTSANNEQFF.

The chain carries TRBV7-2 and TRBJ2-7, with TRBD1 as a possible D gene (7 bases). V lost 0 bases and J 0 bases, leaving 9 bases between the germline ends. CDR1 and CDR2 from the germline V gene are SGHTA and FQGNSA. There are 15 residues in the CDR3. CDR3 amino acids: CASSLARDSSYEQYF. The CDR3 region has the DNA TGTGCCAGCAGCTTAGCGCGGGACAGCTCCTACGAGCAGTACTTC.

The chain couples TRBV2 to TRBJ2-1; 7 positions match TRBD1. Trimming cost V 7 bases and J 5 bases; bases outside gene matches: 5. Per germline, CDR1 SNHLY and CDR2 FYNNEI. This CDR3 comprises 13 residues. CDR3 sequence reads: CASISDRDNEQFF. Written as DNA, the CDR3 is TGTGCCAGCATTTCCGACAGGGACAATGAGCAGTTCTTC.

V and J are TRBV11-3 and TRBJ2-7, with 12 bases that match TRBD2. CDR3 length: 15 amino acids. With V trimmed by 4 bases and J by 3 bases, 4 bases remained unmatched. Germline-derived CDR1 and CDR2 are SGHNT and YENEEA. CDR3 in amino acids: CASSSGLAGYYEQYF. The CDR3 coding sequence is TGTGCCAGCAGCTCTGGACTAGCGGGGTACTACGAGCAGTACTTC.

The chain is built from TRBV9 and TRBJ1-4, with TRBD1 as a possible D gene (5 bases). Trimming pared 5 bases from V and 4 bases from J, leaving 12 bases between. The germline gives CDR1 SGDLS, CDR2 YYNGEE. The CDR3 contains 14 residues. DNA of the CDR3: TGTGCCAGCAGTCTGGGGGGGAGTAATGAAAAACTGTTTTTT. This encodes CASSLGGSNEKLFF. The complete variable domain, with remaining parts taken from reference TRBV9 and TRBJ1-4, reads DSGVTQTPKHLITATGQRVTLRCSPRSGDLSVYWYQQSLDQGLQFLIQYYNGEERAKGNILERFSAQQFPDLHSELNLSSLELGDSALYFCASSLGGSNEKLFFGSGTQLSVL.

The chain links TRBV27 to TRBJ2-6; D is unresolved. The ends were cut back, 4 bases at V and 0 bases at J, with 7 bases in the middle. CDR1 is MNHEY, CDR2 SMNVEV, per germline (reference sequence). This CDR3 is built from 15 residues. The CDR3 nucleotides read TGTGCCAGCAGTTCGCGGAGCTCTGGGGCCAACGTCCTGACTTTC. It translates to CASSSRSSGANVLTF.

In its sample, this clone was seen a few times. J is TRBJ2-7 and V is TRBV19; 10 bases match TRBD1. The CDR3 covers 15 residues. The V and J ends lost 3 bases and 4 bases, in that order; junction bases with no gene match: 6. CDR1 and CDR2 from the germline V gene are LNHDA and SQIVND (reference sequence). CDR3 in DNA: TGTGCCAGTAGTATTCCGGGACAGGGGATTTACGAGCAGTACTTC. Its translation: CASSIPGQGIYEQYF.

This chain links TRBV19 with TRBJ2-1, with D unclear. Between the trimmed V and J ends, which lost 3 bases and 6 bases, there was a span of 15 bases. Per germline, CDR1 LNHDA and CDR2 SQIVND (reference sequence). The CDR3 has 15 amino acids. The DNA for the CDR3 is TGTGCCAGTAGTATCGGTAGCCGGGTGGGCAATGAGCAGTTCTTC. Amino acids: CASSIGSRVGNEQFF.

This chain uses TRBV9 with TRBJ1-1, with D tentatively TRBD1 (5 bases). The CDR3 contains 16 residues. V was pared by 0 bases and J by 3 bases, with 15 bases between. Germline CDR1 and CDR2: SGDLS and YYNGEE. The CDR3 region has the DNA TGTGCCAGCAGCGTAGTGGGGGTAGGAGCGGACACTGAAGCTTTCTTT. Its translation is CASSVVGVGADTEAFF.

The genes are TRBV7-2 and TRBJ2-3; 9 bases align to TRBD2. V gave up 1 base and J gave up 2 bases; unmatched junction bases: 7. CDR3 length: 17 amino acids. Germline CDR1 and CDR2: SGHTA and FQGNSA. The CDR3 bases are TGTGCCAGCAGCTTAGAGGGGACTAGCCAACCCACAGATACGCAGTATTTT. Translated: CASSLEGTSQPTDTQYF.

The chain recombines TRBV5-5 with TRBJ2-7; unclear D gene. The germline V and J ends were trimmed by 1 base and 2 bases, with 10 bases remaining between them. The CDR3 length is 14 residues. Looked up from germline, CDR1 is SGHKS and CDR2 is YYEKEE (reference sequence). CDR3 DNA sequence: TGTGCCAGCAGCTTGCAAGCGAGGACCTACGAGCAGTACTTC. The encoded protein is CASSLQARTYEQYF. Full variable domain (outside the CDR3, taken from reference TRBV5-5 and TRBJ2-7): DAGVTQSPTHLIKTRGQQVTLRCSPISGHKSVSWYQQVLGQGPQFIFQYYEKEERGRGNFPDRFSARQFPNYSSELNVNALLLGDSALYLCASSLQARTYEQYFGPGTRLTVT.

This rearrangement joins TRBV30 to TRBJ1-1; tentative D call: TRBD1 (5 bases). The CDR3 is made up of 13 amino acids. Germline values: CDR1 GTSNPN, CDR2 SVGIG (reference sequence). Trimming removed 2 bases at V and 8 bases at J, with 15 bases between. The CDR3 is CAWSSGIDTEAFF. CDR3 in DNA: TGTGCCTGGAGTTCAGGGATCGATACCGAAGCTTTCTTT. The whole variable domain, filled in from reference TRBV30 and TRBJ1-1, reads SQTIHQWPATLVQPVGSPLSLECTVEGTSNPNLYWYRQAAGRGLQLLFYSVGIGQISSEVPQNLSASRPQDRQFILSSKKLLLSDSGFYLCAWSSGIDTEAFFGQGTRLTVV.

This chain connects TRBV7-9 to TRBJ2-5, with 9 nucleotides matching TRBD2. V was pared by 5 bases and J by 5 bases, with 12 bases of the junction left unmatched. The germline CDR1 and CDR2 sequences are SEHNR and FQNEAQ (reference sequence). This CDR3 is 16 amino acids long. CDR3: CASSPPAGGSGETQYF. The CDR3 nucleotides are TGTGCCAGCAGCCCCCCGGCGGGGGGGAGTGGGGAGACCCAGTACTTC.

There are a few counts of this clone. The chain carries TRBV5-4 and TRBJ1-2; no clear D. This CDR3 region has 15 residues. Germline V gene data show CDR1 as SGHNT and CDR2 as YYREEE (reference sequence). The V gene lost 0 bases and the J gene lost 0 bases, with 9 bases spanning the gap. The CDR3 reads CASSLESRTNYGYTF. DNA of the CDR3: TGTGCCAGCAGCTTGGAGTCGAGAACTAACTATGGCTACACCTTC.

V and J are TRBV6-1 and TRBJ1-6; D is unresolved. Germline values: CDR1 MNHNS, CDR2 SASEGT. This CDR3 spans 14 amino acids. Trimming shortened V by 8 bases and J by 10 bases, and 18 bases separated the two germline ends. Here the CDR3 reads CASFDGRDWSPLHF. CDR3 bases: TGTGCCAGCTTTGACGGACGAGACTGGTCACCCCTCCACTTT.

V gene TRBV5-4 combines with J gene TRBJ2-3, with D uncertain. The CDR3 has 12 amino acids. CDR1 SGHNT and CDR2 YYREEE come from the germline V gene (reference sequence). The germline V and J ends were trimmed by 3 bases and 5 bases, with 7 bases remaining between them. The CDR3 spells CASSSSEDTQYF. The DNA of the CDR3 is TGTGCCAGCAGCTCTTCAGAAGATACGCAGTATTTT.

The chain couples TRBV5-1 to TRBJ2-7, with a weak D call TRBD1 (6 bases). This CDR3 spans 14 amino acids. Germline V gene lookup returns CDR1 SGHRS and CDR2 YFSETQ. The ends were cut back, 0 bases at V and 0 bases at J, with 7 bases in the middle. CDR3 loop: CASSLDRVSYEQYF. For the CDR3, the DNA is TGCGCCAGCAGCTTGGACAGGGTCTCCTACGAGCAGTACTTC.

The V and J genes are TRBV19 and TRBJ2-5, with 7 bases matching TRBD2. The length of the CDR3 is 16 residues. The J segment lost 5 bases and the V segment lost 8 bases, leaving 17 bases of the junction unmatched. Germline lookup yields CDR1 LNHDA and CDR2 SQIVND (reference sequence). CDR3 coding DNA: TGTGCCAGTGGCGGGGGAGGCGATGTTCCGCGGGAGACCCAGTACTTC. Protein: CASGGGGDVPRETQYF.

The V gene is TRBV9, the J gene TRBJ2-3; TRBD2 agrees at 7 bases. Germline lookup yields CDR1 SGDLS and CDR2 YYNGEE. V was clipped by 0 bases and J by 3 bases; unmatched bases: 7. The CDR3 covers 16 residues. CDR3 DNA sequence: TGTGCCAGCAGCGTAGCTTGGGACTACGAAACAGATACGCAGTATTTT. This gives the protein CASSVAWDYETDTQYF.

CDR3 coding DNA: TGTGCCAGCAGCCCCGGCGGCGGACTGAACTATGGCTACACCTTC. Protein sequence: CASSPGGGLNYGYTF. The chain links TRBV7-3 to TRBJ1-2, with unresolved D. Trimming pared 5 bases from V and 2 bases from J, leaving 15 bases between. Germline lookup yields CDR1 SGHTA and CDR2 FQGTGA. This CDR3 spans 15 amino acids. Filled out from reference TRBV7-3 and TRBJ1-2, the complete variable domain reads GAGVSQTPSNKVTEKGKYVELRCDPISGHTALYWYRQSLGQGPEFLIYFQGTGAADDSGLPNDRFFAVRPEGSVSTLKIQRTERGDSAVYLCASSPGGGLNYGYTFGSGTRLTVV.

This clone was counted only a few times. The chain recombines TRBV28 with TRBJ1-4; 8 bases are shared with TRBD1. Germline-derived CDR1 and CDR2 are MDHEN and SYDVKM. V was pared by 2 bases and J by 7 bases, with 9 bases of the junction left unmatched. CDR3 length: 16 amino acids. This CDR3 reads CASSLGAGGRGEKLFF. CDR3 sequence (DNA): TGTGCCAGCAGTTTAGGGGCAGGGGGCCGCGGTGAAAAACTGTTTTTT.

In its sample, this clone was seen once. The CDR3 bases are TGCGCCAGCAGCCAGCGTCGGATGAACACCGGGGAGCTGTTTTTT. Protein: CASSQRRMNTGELFF. The chain has TRBV4-3 and TRBJ2-2, with D hard to call. Trimming took off 3 bases at V and 1 base at J, with 9 bases between the two ends. The CDR3 loop spans 15 amino acids. The germline V gene encodes CDR1 LGHNA and CDR2 YSLEER.